This T cell receptor (beta chain) was observed in a study of cytomegalovirus exposure and HLA in healthy donors. Both 60 Vbeta primers and 13 Jbeta primers went into the PCR. Assay: immunoSEQ multiplex PCR; the TCRdb copy retains only in-frame clones and omits some. This table holds about 82,000 clones, under 80% found once. The clonotype comes from a man aged 25-45 years in good health and CMV-seropositive. Input material: PBMCs.

CDR3 loop: CASSPPSTTGELFF. CDR3 bases: TGTGCCAGCTCACCCCCCTCTACCACCGGGGAGCTGTTTTTT. V usage is TRBV18 and J usage is TRBJ2-2, with D hard to call. With 3 bases removed from V and 4 bases from J, the gap between germline ends came to 9 bases. There are 14 residues in the CDR3. Germline CDR1 reads KGHSH; CDR2 reads LQKENI.